A selection of T cell receptor beta chains follows, all from one sample in a study of blood T cells in healthy people across ages. TCRdb called the 5' RACE reads again in MiXCR, with one record for every CDR3 protein. The sample holds over 1,500,000 distinct CDR3 sequences, roughly 50% seen once. Sequenced material: blood. The receptor source for this set is a woman between 35 and 50 years old in good health. The CDR3 runs from the conserved cysteine through the conserved F or W. A D gene is named only where the DNA matches it firmly.

j_gene,d_gene,v_gene,len,CDR3aa
TRBJ2-3,.,TRBV3-1,16,CASSQDLGVNGDTQYF
TRBJ2-3,.,TRBV5-1,16,CASSPFTGISTDTQYF
TRBJ2-1,TRBD2,TRBV28,16,CASSSSAGLFYNEQFF
TRBJ2-7,TRBD1,TRBV20-1,14,CSTIIGQGACEQYF
TRBJ1-5,.,TRBV20-1,15,CSASGRLTGNQPQHF
TRBJ2-1,.,TRBV12-3/TRBV12-4,15,CASSFGAGAYNEQFF
TRBJ2-5,.,TRBV10-3,15,CAISESVRLGETQYF
TRBJ2-3,.,TRBV7-3,13,CASSPADRHTQYF
.,.,TRBV9,16,CASSEFLATGPYEQYF
TRBJ2-5,.,TRBV2,16,CASSEGNGAVEETQYF
.,.,TRBV6-1,16,CASSEVFWGAFYEQYF
TRBJ2-5,TRBD2,TRBV29-1,14,CSVFLAGHQETQYF
TRBJ2-5,.,TRBV9,16,CASSVGGRQYQETQYF
TRBJ1-4,.,TRBV12-3/TRBV12-4,15,CASSLEGFRNEKLFF
TRBJ2-4,.,TRBV7-9,14,CASSLDVGENIQYF
TRBJ1-2,.,TRBV7-9,14,CASSLEVAHYGYTF
TRBJ2-6,TRBD2,TRBV5-1,18,CASSLGAGGPTGANVLTF
TRBJ1-4,.,TRBV14,14,CASSQGRMPEKLFF
TRBJ2-5,TRBD2,TRBV4-2,17,CASSQEKGLGTGNEQYF
TRBJ1-1,.,TRBV6-5,12,CASRRRDTEAFF
TRBJ2-7,.,TRBV7-9,15,CASSRDGGLSYEQYF
TRBJ1-1,.,TRBV2,13,CASSATWNTEAFF
TRBJ2-5,.,TRBV6-2/TRBV6-3,15,CASSHDGRARETQYF
TRBJ2-3,.,TRBV28,18,CASSFPGGGAVLRDTQYF
TRBJ2-5,.,TRBV6-1,14,CASSEVIARETQYF
TRBJ1-2,.,TRBV6-5,12,CASSTRSRGYTF
TRBJ2-5,.,TRBV20-1,14,CSASPGTIQETQYF
TRBJ2-5,.,TRBV28,13,CASSSYRWREQYF
TRBJ1-2,.,TRBV12-3/TRBV12-4,15,CASQATGGERNGYTF
TRBJ2-1,.,TRBV20-1,14,CSAPSRGFTNEQFF
TRBJ2-5,.,TRBV3-1,15,CASSLAGQPQETQYF
TRBJ2-3,.,TRBV7-9,14,CASTLKGGPDTQYF
TRBJ2-7,TRBD2,TRBV20-1,13,CSAGPGLASEQYF